One and the same sample provided the 11 T cell receptor beta chains below, sequenced in a study of blood T cell repertoires in COVID-19. The repertoire was sequenced with immunoSEQ multiplex PCR; TCRdb's copy has only in-frame clones and lacks some. The sample holds approximately 300,000 clones, 89% seen once. The specimen sequenced was peripheral blood. These receptors came from a man in his late teens or twenties who had recovered from COVID-19.

V usage is TRBV28 and J usage is TRBJ1-5; a possible D gene is TRBD1 (5 bases). The V gene's germline CDR1 is MDHEN and CDR2 SYDVKM. The CDR3 is 13 residues long. Trimming took 11 bases from V and 3 from J, leaving 14 bases between them. CDR3 bases: TGTGCCGGGGGGGGATTTGTCAATCAGCCCCAGCATTTT. Protein sequence: CAGGGFVNQPQHF.

The V gene is TRBV9, the J gene TRBJ1-2; perhaps TRBD1 as D (6 bases). V dropped 0 bases and J dropped 4 bases, with 7 bases sitting between them. The CDR3 is made up of 13 amino acids. Looked up from germline, CDR1 is SGDLS and CDR2 is YYNGEE. CDR3 in DNA: TGTGCCAGCAGCGTAGGGGGGCCCTATGGCTACACCTTC. Translated: CASSVGGPYGYTF.

This chain uses TRBV29-1 with TRBJ2-2; a weak D match, TRBD2 (6 bases). The CDR3 length is 12 residues. Looked up from germline, CDR1 is SQVTM and CDR2 is ANQGSEA. The V and J ends lost 4 bases and 6 bases respectively, with 9 bases between them. DNA of the CDR3: TGCAGCGTTGGGAGGGCCCCCGGGGAGCTGTTTTTT. Protein sequence: CSVGRAPGELFF.

As for this clone: Since no conserved phenylalanine or tryptophan closes the CDR3, a read error is the likely cause. The DNA is left out, because the CDR3 cannot be placed on it with certainty; the CDR3 is given as TCRdb lists it. This chain uses TRBV6-2 or TRBV6-3 with TRBJ2-7; the D call in the table, TRBD1, was not verified against the DNA. The length of the CDR3 is 14 amino acids, counting both ends. The germline V gene encodes CDR1 MNHEY and CDR2 SVGEGT. The CDR3 sequence is CASSYEDRDGLLRI.

The chain couples TRBV6-5 to TRBJ1-1; weak D call: TRBD1 (6 bases). The CDR3 loop spans 13 amino acids. Germline V gives CDR1 MNHEY, CDR2 SVGAGI. Trimming pared 7 bases from V and 3 bases from J, leaving 12 bases between. CDR3 amino acids: CASIPGGDTEAFF. In DNA form, the CDR3 reads TGTGCCAGCATCCCGGGGGGCGACACTGAAGCTTTCTTT.

The gene calls are TRBV2 and TRBJ1-6; D is uncertain. Germline values: CDR1 SNHLY, CDR2 FYNNEI. V was cut by 3 bases and J by 14 bases, with 11 bases left in between. The CDR3 extends over 12 amino acids. Written as DNA, the CDR3 is TGTGCCAGCAGTGACTTGTCGGTCACCCTCCACTTT. Its protein product is CASSDLSVTLHF.

V and J are TRBV2 and TRBJ2-3; 11 positions agree with TRBD2. Germline loops: CDR1 SNHLY, CDR2 FYNNEI. The CDR3 contains 14 residues. The trim removed 4 bases at V and 5 bases at J, leaving 2 bases unmatched. Written as DNA, the CDR3 is TGTGCCAGCAGTGCGCTAGCGGGAGGAGATACGCAGTATTTT. Translating it yields CASSALAGGDTQYF. Full variable domain (outside the CDR3, taken from reference TRBV2 and TRBJ2-3): EPEVTQTPSHQVTQMGQEVILRCVPISNHLYFYWYRQILGQKVEFLVSFYNNEISEKSEIFDDQFSVERPDGSNFTLKIRSTKLEDSAMYFCASSALAGGDTQYFGPGTRLTVL.

This chain uses TRBV7-8 with TRBJ2-5; TRBD1 aligns across 10 bases. Looked up from germline, CDR1 is SGHVS and CDR2 is FQNEAQ. V was pared by 6 bases and J by 4 bases, with 5 bases of the junction left unmatched. The CDR3 is 14 residues long. CDR3 sequence (DNA): TGTGCCAGCAGGGGGACAGGGGAGGGAGAGACCCAGTACTTC. Translating it yields CASRGTGEGETQYF.

The chain joins TRBV27 to TRBJ2-1; TRBD1 aligns across 7 bases. The junction had 5 bases not matched to a gene; V was cut back by 7 bases and J by 2 bases. The CDR3 has 14 amino acids. Germline-derived CDR1 and CDR2 are MNHEY and SMNVEV (reference sequence). The CDR3 protein is CASTATGPYNEQFF. Here the CDR3 DNA reads TGTGCCAGCACCGCGACAGGGCCCTACAATGAGCAGTTCTTC.

The V gene is TRBV3-1 (or the pseudogene TRBV3-2), the J gene TRBJ1-1; weak D call: TRBD1 (5 bases). Germline CDR1 is LGHDT and CDR2 is YNNKEL (reference sequence). V was shortened by 4 bases and J by 10 bases, with 13 bases between the two germline ends. The CDR3 is made up of 12 amino acids. CDR3 amino acids: CASSPDKEGAFF. The CDR3 DNA reads as TGTGCCAGCAGCCCGGACAAGGAGGGAGCTTTCTTT.

The V call is TRBV12-3 or TRBV12-4, the J call TRBJ1-2; the D gene is possibly TRBD1 (6 bases). V lost 6 bases to trimming and J lost 3 bases, with 11 bases between them. The CDR3 sequence is 13 residues long. CDR3 protein: CASSPGQHYGYTF. In DNA, the CDR3 is TGTGCCAGCAGCCCTGGACAGCACTATGGCTACACCTTC.